Listed here are 5 T cell receptor beta chains from one sample, sequenced in a study of shared clonotypes between healthy human individuals. TCRdb's copy holds only in-frame clones and misses some; the assay was immunoSEQ multiplex PCR. The sample shows under 1 million clones, 90% to 98% of them seen only once. CD45RO-negative CD8 cells positively selected for CCR7 made up the naive population, which excluded terminally differentiated effector memory CD45RA+ cells. What was sequenced was naive CD8+ T cells sorted from blood. These receptors were taken from a young man in good health.

The chain uses TRBV5-1 and TRBJ2-5; tentatively, D is TRBD1 (5 bases). Germline assignment: CDR1 SGHRS and CDR2 YFSETQ. The CDR3 extends over 14 amino acids. V shed 6 bases and J shed 1 base, with 13 bases lying between them. The CDR3 reads CASTPWGRQETQYF. CDR3 bases: TGCGCCAGCACTCCCTGGGGCCGCCAAGAGACCCAGTACTTC.

This sequence joins TRBV30 and TRBJ1-1; D is possibly TRBD1 (5 bases). This CDR3 has 12 amino acids. Trimming took 2 bases from V and 4 from J, leaving 8 bases between them. Germline assignment: CDR1 GTSNPN and CDR2 SVGIG (reference sequence). CDR3: CAWSWGLTEAFF. CDR3 coding DNA: TGTGCCTGGAGTTGGGGACTCACTGAAGCTTTCTTT.

The chain has TRBV14 and TRBJ2-7, with 7 bases that match TRBD1. Unmatched junction bases numbered 12, after V lost 2 bases and J lost 5 bases. CDR1 is SGHDN, CDR2 FVKESK, per germline. This CDR3 is 16 amino acids long. CDR3 loop: CASSQIYDRVANEQYF. The DNA for the CDR3 is TGTGCCAGCAGCCAAATATACGACAGGGTAGCCAACGAGCAGTACTTC.

The gene calls are TRBV5-6 and TRBJ2-1, with D perhaps TRBD2 (6 bases). The CDR3 spans 14 residues. V was pared by 2 bases and J by 5 bases, with 11 bases between. Germline V gene data show CDR1 as SGHDT and CDR2 as YYEEEE. CDR3 residues: CASSFQAGNNEQFF. The CDR3 DNA follows: TGTGCCAGCAGCTTTCAAGCGGGCAACAATGAGCAGTTCTTC.

The table lists this clone with a count of one. This sample also contains other DNA sequences that code for the same CDR3. V is TRBV27 and J is TRBJ2-7, with 7 nucleotides matching TRBD1. CDR1 is MNHEY and CDR2 is SMNVEV in the germline V gene (reference sequence). V trimming: 5 bases; J trimming: 1 base; junction bases outside the gene matches: 2. The CDR3 has 13 amino acids. The CDR3: CASSPGQSYEQYF. DNA for the CDR3: TGTGCCAGCAGTCCGGGACAGTCCTACGAGCAGTACTTC.